The 27 T cell receptor beta chains in this list originate from one sample, sequenced in a study of naive and memory T cell subsets. Ligated cDNA underwent four rounds of PCR with nested alpha and beta constant region primers and SP2. TCRdb reanalysed the 5' RACE reads using MiXCR and keeps one entry per CDR3 protein. The sample consists of 55,000 to 65,000 distinct CDR3 sequences, 7% to 8% of them appearing once. An oligonucleotide containing a UMI was ligated to the 3' end of TCR cDNA. The source is a female donor in good health.

There are a few counts of this clonotype. The gene calls are TRBV6-6 and TRBJ1-5, with D unresolved. V lost 0 bases to trimming and J lost 4 bases, with 10 bases between them. The CDR3 covers 15 residues. Germline values: CDR1 MNHNY, CDR2 SVGAGI (reference sequence). This chain's CDR3 is CASSYSRRKNQPQHF. DNA of the CDR3: TGTGCCAGCAGTTACTCGAGGAGGAAAAATCAGCCCCAGCATTTT.

The chain uses TRBV29-1 and TRBJ2-1; 7 bases fit TRBD1. V lost 4 bases, J lost 1 base, and 4 bases stayed unmatched. CDR3 length: 14 amino acids. The germline gives CDR1 SQVTM, CDR2 ANQGSEA. DNA for the CDR3: TGCAGCGTTGGCTACAGGGGATCCTACAATGAGCAGTTCTTC. This encodes CSVGYRGSYNEQFF.

As concerns this clonotype: It may be a read error: a sequence one base away is much more abundant. The V call is TRBV6-2 or TRBV6-3, the J call TRBJ1-1; D uncertain. Trimming took 7 bases from V and 1 from J, leaving 4 bases between them. The CDR3 is made up of 11 amino acids. The germline V gene has CDR1 MNHEY and CDR2 SVGEGT. The DNA for the CDR3 is TGTGCCAGCATCACGAACACTGAAGCTTTCTTT. Translating gives CASITNTEAFF.

This chain uses TRBV10-3 with TRBJ2-1; D is perhaps TRBD1 (6 bases). This CDR3 comprises 15 residues. Per the germline V gene, CDR1 is ENHRY and CDR2 is SYGVKD. With 5 bases removed from V and 8 bases from J, the gap between germline ends came to 19 bases. This chain's CDR3 is CAISPRDISGDEQFF. CDR3 DNA sequence: TGTGCCATCAGTCCACGGGACATCTCTGGGGATGAGCAGTTCTTC.

V gene TRBV7-2 combines with J gene TRBJ2-1, with 11 positions matching TRBD2. The CDR3 runs to 16 residues. CDR1 and CDR2 from the germline V gene are SGHTA and FQGNSA. The V gene end was trimmed by 4 bases and the J gene end by 8 bases; junction bases not matched to a gene: 10. CDR3 loop: CASSSRNLAGGHEQFF. CDR3 DNA sequence: TGTGCCAGCAGCTCCCGAAACTTAGCGGGAGGGCATGAGCAGTTCTTC.

The table lists this clonotype with a few counts. The chain couples TRBV6-1 to TRBJ2-6; weak D call: TRBD1 (7 bases). Trimming took off 6 bases at V and 0 bases at J, with 18 bases between the two ends. From germline, CDR1 is MNHNS and CDR2 SASEGT. CDR3 length: 18 amino acids. The CDR3 region is CASSRTGEASSGANVLTF. The CDR3 bases are TGTGCCAGCAGCCGTACAGGGGAGGCTTCCTCTGGGGCCAACGTCCTGACTTTC.

This clonotype appeared many times. The V gene is TRBV10-2, the J gene TRBJ2-4, with TRBD1 matching over 7 bases. The germline gives CDR1 WSHSY, CDR2 SAAADI. Germline trimming cut 6 bases from V and 1 base from J; bases unmatched to any gene: 0. The CDR3 has 13 amino acids. The CDR3: CASRQGAKNIQYF. The CDR3 coding sequence is TGCGCCAGCAGACAGGGGGCCAAAAACATTCAGTACTTC.

This clonotype was seen repeatedly, ten times or more. The chain uses TRBV29-1 and TRBJ1-2; 8 nucleotides match TRBD1. With 7 bases clipped from V and 3 bases from J, the junction kept 7 bases outside the gene matches. Per the germline V gene, CDR1 is SQVTM and CDR2 is ANQGSEA. The CDR3 extends over 13 amino acids. The CDR3 here is CSASGGDDYGYTF. CDR3 nucleotides: TGCAGCGCTTCAGGGGGCGACGACTATGGCTACACCTTC.

DNA of the CDR3: TGTGCCACCAGTGACTCCATATATGGGACAGGGCAAGAGACCCAGTACTTC. It translates to CATSDSIYGTGQETQYF. V gene TRBV24-1 combines with J gene TRBJ2-5; 9 nucleotides match TRBD1. The CDR3 contains 17 residues. Trimming removed 4 bases from V and 2 bases from J; junction bases left unmatched: 10. Germline-derived CDR1 and CDR2 are KGHDR and SFDVKD.

The table lists this clonotype with a few counts. V and J are TRBV6-6 and TRBJ2-1, with 11 bases matching TRBD2. Losses at the gene ends were 0 bases for V and 9 bases for J; bases not matched to a gene: 10. The CDR3 runs to 17 residues. The germline V gene has CDR1 MNHNY and CDR2 SVGAGI (reference sequence). The CDR3 region has the DNA TGTGCCAGCAGTTACTCGGGTAGCGGGAGGGCCGGTGGTGAGCAGTTCTTC. Encoded protein: CASSYSGSGRAGGEQFF.

This chain joins TRBV29-1 and TRBJ2-5, with a tentative D call TRBD1 (6 bases). In germline, CDR1 is SQVTM, CDR2 ANQGSEA. The length of the CDR3 is 12 residues. With 5 bases removed from V and 2 bases from J, the gap between germline ends came to 9 bases. CDR3 DNA: TGCAGCGTTCTTACAGGGCAAGAGACCCAGTACTTC. Its protein product is CSVLTGQETQYF.

This clonotype was found a few times. V is TRBV12-5 and J is TRBJ2-4; D is ambiguous. Trimming shortened V by 3 bases and J by 1 base, and 13 bases separated the two germline ends. The CDR3 sequence is 16 residues long. Germline V gene data show CDR1 as LGHNT and CDR2 as FRNRAP. CDR3 DNA sequence: TGTGCTAGTGGTTTATGGGTTGGGTCGGCCAAAAACATTCAGTACTTC. This encodes CASGLWVGSAKNIQYF.

This chain uses TRBV28 with TRBJ2-1; 8 bases align to TRBD2. The CDR3 length is 15 residues. The trim removed 4 bases at V and 5 bases at J, leaving 7 bases unmatched. Per germline, CDR1 MDHEN and CDR2 SYDVKM. The DNA of the CDR3 is TGTGCCAGCAGTTCAATAGCGGGATCCCACAATGAGCAGTTCTTC. It encodes CASSSIAGSHNEQFF.

The gene calls are TRBV20-1 and TRBJ1-5; a weak D match, TRBD1 (6 bases). V was trimmed by 6 bases and J by 2 bases, leaving 17 bases between them. The CDR3 runs 15 residues. CDR1 and CDR2 (germline): DFQATT, SNEGSKA (reference sequence). Written as DNA, the CDR3 is TGCAGTGCCCGCGGGGGGCGGCGGGGCAATCAGCCCCAGCATTTT. This encodes CSARGGRRGNQPQHF.

In this sample, this clonotype turned up a few times. The V and J genes are TRBV7-2 and TRBJ1-2; TRBD1 agrees at 8 bases. In germline, CDR1 is SGHTA, CDR2 FQGNSA. With V trimmed by 5 bases and J by 8 bases, 10 bases remained unmatched. This CDR3 is built from 14 residues. In DNA, the CDR3 is TGTGCCAGCAGCCCCCGGACAGGGAGTAACGGCTACACCTTC. It is translated as CASSPRTGSNGYTF.

This clonotype was seen many times. The chain combines TRBV5-1 with TRBJ1-1; D is ambiguous. CDR1 is SGHRS, CDR2 YFSETQ, per germline. The V end was cut by 4 bases, the J end by 1 base, with 11 bases between. The CDR3 has 14 amino acids. CDR3 in amino acids: CASSEPTSNTEAFF. CDR3 in DNA: TGCGCCAGCAGCGAACCCACCTCGAACACTGAAGCTTTCTTT.

This clonotype has just a few counts. The rearrangement links TRBV28 to TRBJ2-7, with D hard to call. The V and J ends lost 10 bases and 7 bases respectively, with 23 bases between them. CDR1 is MDHEN, CDR2 SYDVKM, per germline. The CDR3 has 14 amino acids. The CDR3 loop is CATKSGPRSKEQYF. CDR3 bases: TGTGCCACCAAAAGTGGGCCCCGCTCAAAGGAGCAGTACTTC.

This chain joins TRBV7-9 and TRBJ2-3, with D perhaps TRBD2 (6 bases). Germline CDR1 is SEHNR and CDR2 is FQNEAQ (reference sequence). Trimming stripped 6 bases from V and 0 bases from J, with 16 bases between. CDR3 length equals 16 residues. The CDR3 is CASRTRSPLSTDTQYF. CDR3 nucleotide sequence: TGTGCCAGCAGGACTAGATCCCCGCTTAGCACAGATACGCAGTATTTT.

V usage is TRBV11-2 and J usage is TRBJ1-1; 8 bases are shared with TRBD1. The trim removed 5 bases at V and 4 bases at J, leaving 12 bases unmatched. Germline CDR1 reads SGHAT; CDR2 reads FQNNGV. The CDR3 runs 16 residues. DNA of the CDR3: TGTGCCAGCAGCCCCCGTGACAGGGGCTCGGGCACTGAAGCTTTCTTT. Residues: CASSPRDRGSGTEAFF.

This clonotype was seen a few times. V usage is TRBV12-3 or TRBV12-4 and J usage is TRBJ2-3; D tentatively reads TRBD1 or TRBD2 (6 bases each). V was cut by 7 bases and J by 2 bases, with 13 bases left in between. The CDR3 is 14 residues long. CDR3 region: CASTKGGFTDTQYF. In DNA, the CDR3 is TGTGCCAGCACCAAGGGGGGATTCACAGATACGCAGTATTTT.

This clonotype was counted a few times. This rearrangement joins TRBV12-3 or TRBV12-4 to TRBJ2-1; 11 positions agree with TRBD2. Trimming took 5 bases from V and 0 from J; bases not matched to a gene: 3. The CDR3 loop spans 16 amino acids. The CDR3 sequence: CASSHGTSGSYNEQFF. CDR3 sequence (DNA): TGTGCCAGCAGTCATGGGACTAGCGGCTCCTACAATGAGCAGTTCTTC.

As regards this clonotype: A read error may produce the germline difference seen at one junction end. Here the CDR3 DNA reads TGTGCCAGCTCACCCGGGACAGCCTATGGCGACACCTTC. Its protein product is CASSPGTAYGDTF. This rearrangement joins TRBV18 to TRBJ1-2, with 7 nucleotides matching TRBD1. Looked up from germline, CDR1 is KGHSH and CDR2 is LQKENI. This CDR3 contains 13 residues.

This clonotype was observed a handful of times. This chain connects TRBV7-8 to TRBJ2-1; 9 bases are a match to TRBD1. The J segment lost 7 bases and the V segment lost 7 bases, leaving 17 bases of the junction unmatched. Germline V lookup: CDR1 SGHVS, CDR2 FQNEAQ. This CDR3 comprises 17 residues. This CDR3 is CASTPRNPGQGMNEQFF. DNA of the CDR3: TGTGCCAGCACCCCACGCAACCCGGGACAGGGCATGAATGAGCAGTTCTTC.

J is TRBJ2-2 and V is TRBV2, with D possibly being TRBD1 (5 bases). V was trimmed by 5 bases and J by 1 base, leaving 11 bases between them. Germline CDR1 and CDR2: SNHLY and FYNNEI. The CDR3 spans 15 residues. CDR3 nucleotide sequence: TGTGCCAGCAGTATTCAGGGAATGAACACCGGGGAGCTGTTTTTT. It codes for CASSIQGMNTGELFF.

The chain combines TRBV30 with TRBJ2-7, with D possibly being TRBD1 (6 bases). Trimming took off 1 base at V and 5 bases at J, with 9 bases between the two ends. The CDR3 is 12 amino acids. Germline loops: CDR1 GTSNPN, CDR2 SVGIG (reference sequence). The CDR3 region has the DNA TGTGCCTGGAGTGGGCAGGGGAACGAGCAGTACTTC. Its translation is CAWSGQGNEQYF.

This clonotype was recorded many times. The rearrangement joins TRBV5-1 to TRBJ1-1; 11 nucleotides align to TRBD1. Germline assignment: CDR1 SGHRS and CDR2 YFSETQ. CDR3 length: 18 amino acids. V dropped 5 bases and J dropped 0; count of bases not matched to a gene: 12. CDR3 loop: CASRSWTGGLYMNTEAFF. The CDR3 nucleotides are TGCGCCAGCAGATCATGGACAGGGGGCCTGTACATGAACACTGAAGCTTTCTTT.

This clonotype was observed a handful of times. The rearrangement joins TRBV13 to TRBJ2-3; D might be TRBD1 (6 bases). The CDR3 has 14 amino acids. Germline V gene lookup returns CDR1 PRHDT and CDR2 FYEKMQ (reference sequence). The V and J ends lost 4 bases and 5 bases respectively, with 13 bases between them. In DNA form, the CDR3 reads TGTGCCAGCAGCTCGAAAGGGGGTGGAGATACGCAGTATTTT. It specifies CASSSKGGGDTQYF.